The clone carrying this T cell receptor beta chain was detected a few times. Authors' data handling: Amplification of reference gene primers was used by the study to estimate nucleated cell counts. TCRdb's table, derived via immunoSEQ multiplex PCR, lists solely in-frame clones and lacks some. V, J and clone size were drawn from that table, and D and trimming were deduced from the DNA. Of 45,000 to 65,000 clones in the sample, approximately 81% were seen once. The V gene lost 3 bases and the J gene lost 8 bases, with 8 bases spanning the gap. The CDR3 covers 12 residues. Germline V lookup: CDR1 SGHNT, CDR2 YENEEA. The data are from a study of blood T cell repertoires in COVID-19. The overall study: COVID-19 samples collected from the United States, Italy and Spain covered acute and convalescent phases. Sources were T cells, B-cell-depleted T cells, or PBMCs; the material itself was cDNA or gDNA.

The receptor was isolated from a woman older than 75 with acute or convalescent COVID-19. The gene calls are TRBV11-3 and TRBJ2-1, with TRBD2 as a possible D gene (6 bases). Sequences were obtained from peripheral blood. The chain's CDR3 is CASSLTSHEQFF. The CDR3 DNA reads TGTGCCAGCAGCTTGACTAGTCATGAGCAGTTCTTC.